These 5 T cell receptor beta chains were all obtained from the same sample, sequenced in a study of blood T cell repertoires in COVID-19. Assay used: immunoSEQ multiplex PCR; TCRdb lists only in-frame clones, some missing. Of about 400,000 clones in the sample, approximately 91% are singletons; the top ten hold about 2.1%. Sequenced: PBMCs or T cells enriched from blood (not recorded which). Every receptor here comes from a woman aged 35 to 49 with acute COVID-19.

The chain links TRBV29-1 to TRBJ1-2; D remains unclear. The CDR3 extends over 14 amino acids. The V end lost 6 bases, the J end lost 8 bases, and 22 bases lay between the germline ends. Germline V gene sequence: CDR1 SQVTM, CDR2 ANQGSEA. The CDR3 DNA follows: TGCAGCGTGGAGAGGGCGGGGTTCTTTGGAGGCTACACCTTC. Protein: CSVERAGFFGGYTF.

This sequence joins TRBV24-1 and TRBJ1-2, with 7 positions matching TRBD1. This CDR3 region has 14 residues. Germline V gene data show CDR1 as KGHDR and CDR2 as SFDVKD. Trimming removed 3 bases from V and 9 bases from J; junction bases left unmatched: 9. The CDR3 reads CATSDKTGIDRYTF. In nucleotides, the CDR3 is TGTGCCACCAGTGATAAGACAGGGATCGATCGCTACACCTTC.

Comments on this clone: Other nucleotide sequences from this sample produce the same CDR3. This chain uses TRBV15 with TRBJ1-5; 9 bases align to TRBD1. Germline loops: CDR1 LNHNV, CDR2 YYDKDF (reference sequence). Losses at the gene ends were 1 base for V and 5 bases for J; bases not matched to a gene: 3. This CDR3 is built from 15 residues. CDR3 DNA sequence: TGTGCCACCAGCAGAGGAACAGGGGGCGATCAGCCCCAGCATTTT. Amino acid sequence: CATSRGTGGDQPQHF. Filled out from reference TRBV15 and TRBJ1-5, the complete variable domain reads DAMVIQNPRYQVTQFGKPVTLSCSQTLNHNVMYWYQQKSSQAPKLLFHYYDKDFNNEADTPDNFQSRRPNTSFCFLDIRSPGLGDTAMYLCATSRGTGGDQPQHFGDGTRLSIL.

The CDR3: CAWATGTGDQPQHF. The CDR3 nucleotides read TGTGCCTGGGCGACCGGGACAGGGGATCAGCCCCAGCATTTT. The J gene is TRBJ1-5, the V gene TRBV30; TRBD1 matches at 10 bases. V dropped 5 bases and J dropped 5; count of bases not matched to a gene: 6. Germline CDR1 GTSNPN, CDR2 SVGIG (reference sequence). CDR3 length: 14 residues.

The chain employs TRBV7-6 and TRBJ2-1; D gene unclear. The CDR3 extends over 15 amino acids. V lost 1 base and J lost 4, with 11 bases in between. Germline CDR1 reads SGHVS; CDR2 reads FNYEAQ. CDR3 nucleotides: TGTGCCAGCAGCTTAGATATCGGAGAGTACAATGAGCAGTTCTTC. It is translated as CASSLDIGEYNEQFF. Together with reference TRBV7-6 and TRBJ2-1, the CDR3 gives the full variable domain: GAGVSQSPRYKVTKRGQDVALRCDPISGHVSLYWYRQALGQGPEFLTYFNYEAQQDKSGLPNDRFSAERPEGSISTLTIQRTEQRDSAMYRCASSLDIGEYNEQFFGPGTRLTVL.